One and the same sample provided the 11 T cell receptor beta chains below, sequenced in a study of cytomegalovirus exposure and HLA in healthy donors. The repertoire was sequenced with immunoSEQ multiplex PCR; TCRdb's copy has only in-frame clones and lacks some. The data contain 150,000 to 200,000 clones, around nine tenths of them singletons. Sequencing was carried out using PBMCs. Receptors originate from a man younger than 35 in good health and CMV-seropositive.

The chain couples TRBV7-6 to TRBJ2-2, with no clear D. CDR1 is SGHVS and CDR2 is FNYEAQ in the germline V gene. This CDR3 spans 13 amino acids. V was clipped by 1 base and J by 6 bases, with 6 bases between them. The CDR3 region has the DNA TGTGCCAGCAGCTTAGGGTCGGCCGGGGAGCTGTTTTTT. Its protein is CASSLGSAGELFF.

The chain combines TRBV18 with TRBJ2-3; 9 nucleotides match TRBD1. Looked up from germline, CDR1 is KGHSH and CDR2 is LQKENI. The CDR3 sequence is 15 residues long. With V trimmed by 3 bases and J by 4 bases, 5 bases remained unmatched. CDR3 region: CASSPRQGGPDTQYF. For the CDR3, the DNA is TGTGCCAGCTCACCCCGACAGGGGGGTCCAGATACGCAGTATTTT. Variable domain in full (rest from reference TRBV18 and TRBJ2-3): NAGVMQNPRHLVRRRGQEARLRCSPMKGHSHVYWYRQLPEEGLKFMVYLQKENIIDESGMPKERFSAEFPKEGPSILRIQQVVRGDSAAYFCASSPRQGGPDTQYFGPGTRLTVL.

This clone was seen more than once but under ten times. The chain combines TRBV4-3 with TRBJ2-1; D possibly corresponds to TRBD2 (5 bases). The V and J ends lost 0 bases and 5 bases respectively, with 11 bases between them. The germline gives CDR1 LGHNA, CDR2 YSLEER. The CDR3 runs 15 residues. CDR3 nucleotides: TGCGCCAGCAGCCAAGAACGGACGGGGAACAATGAGCAGTTCTTC. It translates to CASSQERTGNNEQFF.

The chain recombines TRBV6-6 with TRBJ2-1, with 10 bases aligning to TRBD2. The CDR3 has 14 amino acids. The germline gives CDR1 MNHNY, CDR2 SVGAGI (reference sequence). V shed 7 bases, J shed 9 bases, and the junction held 9 bases outside the gene matches. The CDR3 bases are TGTGCCAGCAAACCGAGCGGGGGGGCGATTGAGCAGTTCTTC. It is translated as CASKPSGGAIEQFF.

For the CDR3, the DNA is TGTGCCAGCAGTGTAGCGGGGGGGATCCAAGAGACCCAGTACTTC. It translates to CASSVAGGIQETQYF. The V and J genes are TRBV27 and TRBJ2-5; 11 bases line up with TRBD2. Germline assignment: CDR1 MNHEY and CDR2 SMNVEV (reference sequence). J lost 1 base, V lost 5 bases, and 3 bases had no gene match. The CDR3 has 15 residues.

The chain combines TRBV5-1 with TRBJ2-7; D not resolved. Germline loops: CDR1 SGHRS, CDR2 YFSETQ. This CDR3 region has 11 residues. The V end lost 3 bases, the J end lost 3 bases, and 4 bases lay between the germline ends. This CDR3 is CASSYNYEQYF. CDR3 coding DNA: TGCGCCAGCAGCTATAACTACGAGCAGTACTTC.

The chain combines TRBV10-3 with TRBJ2-7; TRBD2 agrees at 13 bases. The CDR3 consists of 17 residues. The ends lost 3 bases at V and 4 bases at J; junction bases unmatched: 9. CDR1 is ENHRY and CDR2 is SYGVKD in the germline V gene. The CDR3 reads CAISDPLTSGRIYEQYF. CDR3 nucleotides: TGTGCCATCAGTGACCCTTTGACTAGCGGGAGGATTTACGAGCAGTACTTC.

This clone was counted between two and nine times. The genes are TRBV9 and TRBJ2-7, with 14 bases aligning to TRBD2. With V trimmed by 3 bases and J by 7 bases, 9 bases remained unmatched. CDR1 is SGDLS, CDR2 YYNGEE, per germline. The CDR3 sequence is 16 residues long. CDR3 in amino acids: CASSAVGTSGRREQYF. In nucleotides, the CDR3 is TGTGCCAGCAGCGCCGTCGGGACTAGCGGGAGAAGGGAGCAGTACTTC.

The CDR3 nucleotides read TGTGCCAGCAGCTCGCGGGGGGCGGCCAATGAGCAGTTCTTC. Its protein product is CASSSRGAANEQFF. The rearrangement links TRBV7-9 to TRBJ2-1; 8 bases fit TRBD2. Germline CDR1 SEHNR, CDR2 FQNEAQ (reference sequence). The CDR3 totals 14 residues. V dropped 4 bases and J dropped 6; count of bases not matched to a gene: 5.

The chain is built from TRBV6-4 and TRBJ2-6; perhaps TRBD1 as D (6 bases). Germline lookup yields CDR1 MRHNA and CDR2 SNTAGT. The V end was cut by 3 bases, the J end by 6 bases, with 9 bases between. The CDR3 loop spans 14 amino acids. The DNA of the CDR3 is TGTGCCAGCAGTGAATCAGGGGCGGCCAACGTCCTGACTTTC. This encodes CASSESGAANVLTF.

This chain joins TRBV9 and TRBJ2-7; 9 nucleotides line up with TRBD1. Trimming cost V 0 bases and J 5 bases; bases outside gene matches: 6. In germline, CDR1 is SGDLS, CDR2 YYNGEE. This CDR3 contains 15 residues. The CDR3 sequence is CASSVGTGTGNEQYF. The CDR3 DNA reads as TGTGCCAGCAGCGTAGGAACCGGGACAGGGAACGAGCAGTACTTC.